The clone carrying this T cell receptor beta chain appeared many times. No antigen is known for it. The CDR3 is cut off 3 residues early in the read; its end comes from the germline J gene. The record originates from a study of T cell clonality in common variable immunodeficiency. Findings and limits, study-wide: CVID subjects shared fewer TCRbeta clones than healthy controls did. T cell subpopulation sequencing would be needed to explain CVID clonality.

Each donor provided roughly 4.5 to 8.5 ml of heparinized whole blood. Germline lookup yields CDR1 DFQATT and CDR2 SNEGSKA (reference sequence). The CDR3 is 13 residues long. The method was immunoSEQ multiplex PCR; TCRdb's version includes in-frame clones alone and lacks a portion of them. This sample shows about 42,000 clones and no singletons; under 1.5% rests with the ten largest. The sequenced sample was peripheral blood mononuclear cells. The clonotype comes from a person between 18 and 75 years old in good health. The rearrangement joins TRBV20-1 to TRBJ2-1; 11 nucleotides match TRBD2. The sequenced CDR3 bases are TGCAGCACTAGCGGGAGCTCCTACAATGAG. It codes for CSTSGSSYNE. The complete CDR3 sequence is CSTSGSSYNEQFF.